Listed below are T cell receptor beta chains from one sample, sequenced in a study of blood T cell repertoires in COVID-19. Libraries were prepared by immunoSEQ multiplex PCR; TCRdb keeps only in-frame clonotypes and omits some of them. The top ten clones hold around 12% of a sample with 250,000 to 350,000 clones, 70% to 90% of them seen once. Sequencing was carried out using peripheral blood. The receptors come from a woman in her sixties or seventies with acute or convalescent COVID-19. The CDR3 runs from the conserved cysteine through the conserved F or W. Each record gives: D gene, clone size, V gene, CDR3 protein. A D gene is named only where the DNA matches it firmly. Some rows have no size entry. The others give once, few or many, or a class for an expanded clone.

D gene: TRBD2
clone size: NA
V gene: TRBV11-3
CDR3 protein: CASSLGTSGYNEQFF

D gene: TRBD2
clone size: NA
V gene: TRBV7-2
CDR3 protein: CASSLLAGLGTGELFF

D gene: TRBD1
clone size: NA
V gene: TRBV30
CDR3 protein: CAWSIGQGAGTEAFF

D gene: TRBD1
clone size: NA
V gene: TRBV2
CDR3 protein: CASSRGGTANNSPLHF

D gene: NA
clone size: NA
V gene: TRBV7-2
CDR3 protein: CASSLGPYGYTF

D gene: TRBD1
clone size: NA
V gene: TRBV7-3
CDR3 protein: CASSFEGASYNEQFF

D gene: NA
clone size: NA
V gene: TRBV27
CDR3 protein: CASSRTGSYNSPLHF

D gene: TRBD2
clone size: NA
V gene: TRBV7-2
CDR3 protein: CASSLATSGSDEQFF

D gene: TRBD1
clone size: NA
V gene: TRBV7-2
CDR3 protein: CASSLSAGTGGSPLHF

D gene: NA
clone size: NA
V gene: TRBV7-9
CDR3 protein: CASSRVSEAFF

D gene: NA
clone size: NA
V gene: TRBV20-1
CDR3 protein: CSAKGTYGYTF

D gene: NA
clone size: NA
V gene: TRBV7-2
CDR3 protein: CASSRFWAGIVDYGYTF

D gene: NA
clone size: NA
V gene: TRBV15
CDR3 protein: CATSREGVRGSAYSNQPQHF

D gene: NA
clone size: NA
V gene: TRBV6-6
CDR3 protein: CASSLRSNEKLFF

D gene: NA
clone size: NA
V gene: TRBV6-6
CDR3 protein: CASSNRQKETQYF

D gene: NA
clone size: NA
V gene: TRBV12-3/TRBV12-4
CDR3 protein: CATGRGREEAFF

D gene: NA
clone size: NA
V gene: TRBV18
CDR3 protein: CASSPSRFDSYTF

D gene: NA
clone size: NA
V gene: TRBV10-3
CDR3 protein: CAIRAGNNEQFF

D gene: NA
clone size: NA
V gene: TRBV30
CDR3 protein: CAWRETGNYGYTF

D gene: TRBD1
clone size: few
V gene: TRBV10-2
CDR3 protein: CASSERTGSYNSPLHF

D gene: TRBD1
clone size: NA
V gene: TRBV7-2
CDR3 protein: CASSPRTGEKLFF

D gene: TRBD1
clone size: NA
V gene: TRBV18
CDR3 protein: CASSPRQGAGYEQYF

D gene: TRBD1
clone size: NA
V gene: TRBV5-1
CDR3 protein: CASSFANRGRTDTQYF

D gene: NA
clone size: NA
V gene: TRBV30
CDR3 protein: CAWSRRGPAGTGELFF

D gene: TRBD2
clone size: NA
V gene: TRBV15
CDR3 protein: CATSRGEGYEQYF

D gene: NA
clone size: NA
V gene: TRBV27
CDR3 protein: CASSLTADYGYTF

D gene: TRBD1
clone size: once
V gene: TRBV7-9
CDR3 protein: CASSPTRTGQETQYF

D gene: NA
clone size: NA
V gene: TRBV28
CDR3 protein: CASTGSPYEQYF

D gene: TRBD2
clone size: NA
V gene: TRBV4-2
CDR3 protein: CASSLGTPGGQETQYF

D gene: TRBD2
clone size: few
V gene: TRBV7-8
CDR3 protein: CASSPGTSGGPSYNEQFF

D gene: NA
clone size: NA
V gene: TRBV6-5
CDR3 protein: CASSSILTGVYEQYF

D gene: NA
clone size: NA
V gene: TRBV10-3
CDR3 protein: CAISESGPRGYTF

D gene: NA
clone size: few
V gene: TRBV4-2
CDR3 protein: CASSQDWARAEAFF

D gene: TRBD2
clone size: NA
V gene: TRBV3-1/TRBV3-2
CDR3 protein: CASSYGTSGETQYF

D gene: TRBD1
clone size: NA
V gene: TRBV11-2
CDR3 protein: CASSLGLGQGPWQPQHF

D gene: TRBD2
clone size: NA
V gene: TRBV9
CDR3 protein: CASSVGNGGITDTQYF

D gene: TRBD1
clone size: NA
V gene: TRBV7-6
CDR3 protein: CASRIGRSGTAGNTIYF

D gene: NA
clone size: NA
V gene: TRBV11-2
CDR3 protein: CASSQWTVSLNTEAFF

D gene: NA
clone size: NA
V gene: TRBV6-5
CDR3 protein: CASSSDISTYEQYF

D gene: NA
clone size: once
V gene: TRBV11-3
CDR3 protein: CASSLQTGTNTGELFF

D gene: NA
clone size: many
V gene: TRBV20-1
CDR3 protein: CSAHREETQYF

D gene: TRBD2
clone size: NA
V gene: TRBV30
CDR3 protein: CAWTPGLAGGEQFF

D gene: TRBD1
clone size: NA
V gene: TRBV19
CDR3 protein: CASSNRDRGVNEQFF

D gene: TRBD1
clone size: NA
V gene: TRBV19
CDR3 protein: CASSPYDRAGNTIYF

D gene: NA
clone size: NA
V gene: TRBV12-3/TRBV12-4
CDR3 protein: CASSSGVNTEAFF

D gene: NA
clone size: NA
V gene: TRBV25-1
CDR3 protein: CASTPGTSYEQYF

D gene: NA
clone size: NA
V gene: TRBV20-1
CDR3 protein: CSASLAGFAYGYTF

D gene: TRBD2
clone size: NA
V gene: TRBV10-3
CDR3 protein: CAISERTSTHNEQFF

D gene: NA
clone size: NA
V gene: TRBV18
CDR3 protein: CASSFGQSANTGELFF

D gene: TRBD1
clone size: NA
V gene: TRBV6-5
CDR3 protein: CASSSAGGNYGYTF

D gene: TRBD2
clone size: few
V gene: TRBV19
CDR3 protein: CASSIGTSGLYNEQFF

D gene: NA
clone size: NA
V gene: TRBV3-1/TRBV3-2
CDR3 protein: CASSQDLVLIDGYTF

D gene: TRBD1
clone size: NA
V gene: TRBV2
CDR3 protein: CASKWTGVFLDGYTF

D gene: NA
clone size: NA
V gene: TRBV7-2
CDR3 protein: CASSLAGVGNEQFF